The 6 T cell receptor beta chains below come from one sample, sequenced in a study of cytomegalovirus exposure and HLA in healthy donors. This PCR relied on a set of 60 Vbeta primers and 13 Jbeta primers. Profiling relied on immunoSEQ multiplex PCR, and the TCRdb table lists in-frame clones only, not all of them. The table lists approximately 110,000 clones, roughly 80% of them singletons. The sample taken for sequencing was PBMCs. The source is a woman under 40 in good health and CMV-seropositive.

This chain connects TRBV5-8 to TRBJ1-3, with 9 nucleotides matching TRBD1. V lost 0 bases to trimming and J lost 4 bases; unmatched junction nucleotides: 5. The CDR3 loop spans 16 amino acids. Germline values: CDR1 SGHTS, CDR2 YDEGEE. This CDR3 is CASSLATGGNGNTIYF. The CDR3 DNA follows: TGTGCCAGCAGCTTGGCTACAGGGGGCAACGGAAACACCATATATTTT.

The rearrangement uses TRBV7-9 and TRBJ2-2; 9 bases align to TRBD1. The V gene end was trimmed by 5 bases and the J gene end by 6 bases; junction bases not matched to a gene: 10. The CDR3 loop spans 16 amino acids. Germline values: CDR1 SEHNR, CDR2 FQNEAQ (reference sequence). CDR3 region: CASSRPTGQGSGELFF. CDR3 sequence (DNA): TGTGCCAGCAGCCGTCCAACGGGACAGGGCTCCGGGGAGCTGTTTTTT.

V and J are TRBV7-9 and TRBJ1-1, with D maybe TRBD1 (5 bases). The CDR3 consists of 13 residues. Trimming shortened V by 6 bases and J by 11 bases, and 19 bases separated the two germline ends. Germline CDR1 SEHNR, CDR2 FQNEAQ (reference sequence). In DNA, the CDR3 is TGTGCCAGCAGAGAAACCGCAGGGAATTGGGCTTTCTTT. This encodes CASRETAGNWAFF.

The chain has TRBV18 and TRBJ1-1; unclear D gene. This CDR3 spans 13 amino acids. The germline V gene encodes CDR1 KGHSH and CDR2 LQKENI. V was cut by 8 bases and J by 0 bases, with 10 bases left in between. The CDR3 loop is CASKQSMNTEAFF. As DNA, the CDR3 is TGTGCCAGCAAACAGAGCATGAACACTGAAGCTTTCTTT.

This chain joins TRBV5-1 and TRBJ1-5; D may be TRBD1 (5 bases). The CDR3 runs 14 residues. Germline loops: CDR1 SGHRS, CDR2 YFSETQ. Trimming removed 0 bases from V and 9 bases from J, with 13 bases in between. CDR3: CASSLGDSMGPQHF. The CDR3 nucleotides read TGCGCCAGCAGCTTGGGGGACTCAATGGGGCCCCAGCATTTT. Based on the CDR3 plus reference TRBV5-1 and TRBJ1-5, the full variable domain is KAGVTQTPRYLIKTRGQQVTLSCSPISGHRSVSWYQQTPGQGLQFLFEYFSETQRNKGNFPGRFSGRQFSNSRSEMNVSTLELGDSALYLCASSLGDSMGPQHFGDGTRLSIL.

This rearrangement joins TRBV19 to TRBJ2-1, with a possible D match to TRBD1 (5 bases). This CDR3 is built from 13 residues. Germline V gene sequence: CDR1 LNHDA, CDR2 SQIVND (reference sequence). V was trimmed by 1 base and J by 8 bases, leaving 9 bases between them. The CDR3 loop reads CASSIVGRDEQFF. The CDR3 nucleotides read TGTGCCAGTAGTATAGTGGGCAGGGATGAGCAGTTCTTC.